This T cell receptor beta chain was sequenced during a study of blood T cell repertoires in COVID-19 (dated by TCRdb to about 2020). Regarding the complete study: Samples from collaborators originated in the United States, Italy and Spain and spanned both the acute and convalescent phases of COVID-19. The prospective study material was composed of cDNA or gDNA derived from T cells, B-cell-depleted T cells, or PBMCs. Deeply sampled blood TCRbeta repertoires from subjects exposed to, actively infected with, or recovered from COVID-19 were included in the dataset. The repertoires were released in a freely available public database intended as a resource for research on the immune response to SARS-CoV-2. Samples were obtained from the ongoing ImmuneRACE study (first 160 participants) and from 1,254 subjects provided by 6 global collaborators. The sample metadata nearly always contained a de-identified subject ID, COVID-19 status, age in years and sex. Where HLA class I and class II types were available, the types were taken from metadata supplied by the sample provider, not from assay-based typing. Study-level results and caveats: Clinical and demographic metadata were provided uncurated, with the amount varying by source and participant.

TCRbeta CDR3 regions were amplified from genomic DNA using the immunoSEQ Assay, a bias-controlled multiplex PCR. In the authors' own workflow: The number of nucleated cells in each sample was estimated by amplification of reference gene primers within the assay. To quantify the absolute abundance of each unique TCRbeta CDR3 rearrangement, sequence reads were collapsed and filtered. For each sample, productive Simpson clonality was calculated as the square root of Simpson's diversity index across productive rearrangements. TCRdb retrieved this table from immuneACCESS and kept in-frame rearrangements only. Not all clones are present; in checked studies, unresolved V genes account for under half, and no reason is known for the remainder. For V, J and clone size, that table is used; D and trimming come from the DNA. In all, the sample holds about 310,000 clones, and over 75% of those were seen once. Jointly, the top ten make up 1% of the sample.

Collaborating institutions collected whole blood in K2EDTA tubes following their own protocols. For TCRbeta analysis, collaborator samples were shipped as frozen whole blood, as isolated PBMCs, or as DNA extracted from either sample type. According to the germline V gene (reference sequence), CDR1 reads SGHNT and CDR2 reads YYREEE. Counted from cysteine to phenylalanine, this CDR3 has 17 amino acids. The kept DNA is CDR3 alone, 51 bases in frame from the first base. V is cut back by 6 bases and J by 5 bases, with 15 bases in the junction unmatched. A note on this clone: No cognate antigen has been identified for it. Base qualities were left out, and no much larger clone turns up one base away.

Sequencing input: peripheral blood. The clonotype originates from a man aged 50 or older with active or convalescent COVID-19. This chain joins TRBV5-4 to TRBJ2-5; TRBD2 lines up with 11 middle nucleotides. The nucleotide sequence is TGTGCCAGCACCAGCGGGGGTAGCGGGAGGGCCCGGGAGACCCAGTACTTC. This yields the protein CASTSGGSGRARETQYF.